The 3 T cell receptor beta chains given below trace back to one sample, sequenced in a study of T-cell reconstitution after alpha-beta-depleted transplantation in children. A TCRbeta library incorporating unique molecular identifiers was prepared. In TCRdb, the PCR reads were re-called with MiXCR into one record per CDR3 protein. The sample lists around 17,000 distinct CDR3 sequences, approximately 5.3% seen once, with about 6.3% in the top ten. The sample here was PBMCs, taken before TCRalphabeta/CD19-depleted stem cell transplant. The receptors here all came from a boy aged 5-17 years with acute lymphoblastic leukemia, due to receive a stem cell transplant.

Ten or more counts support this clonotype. In DNA, the CDR3 is TGTGCCAGCAGTTTAGCAGCGGGGGGCCTATCCTACGAGCAGTACTTC. Its protein product is CASSLAAGGLSYEQYF. The chain employs TRBV27 and TRBJ2-7; the match to TRBD2 covers 9 bases. Germline lookup yields CDR1 MNHEY and CDR2 SMNVEV (reference sequence). The CDR3 runs 16 residues. V trimming: 2 bases; J trimming: 1 base; junction bases outside the gene matches: 6.

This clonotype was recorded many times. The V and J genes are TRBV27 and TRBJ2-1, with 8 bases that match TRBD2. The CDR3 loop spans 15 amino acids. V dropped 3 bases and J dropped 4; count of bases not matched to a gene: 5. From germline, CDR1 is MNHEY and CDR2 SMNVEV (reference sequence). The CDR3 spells CASSFSGSRYNEQFF. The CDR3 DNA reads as TGTGCCAGCAGTTTCAGCGGGAGTAGGTACAATGAGCAGTTCTTC.

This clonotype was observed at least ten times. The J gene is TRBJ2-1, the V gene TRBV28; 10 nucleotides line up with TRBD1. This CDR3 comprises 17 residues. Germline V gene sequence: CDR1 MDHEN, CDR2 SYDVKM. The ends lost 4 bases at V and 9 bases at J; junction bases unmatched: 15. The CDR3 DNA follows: TGTGCCAGCAGTTCGCCGGGACAGGGGTCCTTGAGCGGTGAGCAGTTCTTC. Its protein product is CASSSPGQGSLSGEQFF.